This T cell receptor (beta chain) was retrieved from a study of blood T cell repertoires in COVID-19. The CDR3 consists of 15 residues. The germline V and J ends were trimmed by 3 bases and 1 base, with 9 bases remaining between them. Germline V lookup: CDR1 ENHRY, CDR2 SYGVKD. TCRdb keeps only in-frame clones here, not all; method: immunoSEQ multiplex PCR. Of a few hundred thousand clones in the sample, about 90% are singletons; the top ten hold 1.2%. The gene calls are TRBV10-3 and TRBJ1-4; D possibly corresponds to TRBD1 (6 bases). Sequencing was performed on PBMCs or T cells enriched from blood (not recorded which). The origin of this receptor is a man aged 25-45 years who had recovered from COVID-19. The CDR3 DNA reads TGTGCCATCAGTGAACGGACAGAAACTAATGAAAAACTGTTTTTT. It specifies CAISERTETNEKLFF.